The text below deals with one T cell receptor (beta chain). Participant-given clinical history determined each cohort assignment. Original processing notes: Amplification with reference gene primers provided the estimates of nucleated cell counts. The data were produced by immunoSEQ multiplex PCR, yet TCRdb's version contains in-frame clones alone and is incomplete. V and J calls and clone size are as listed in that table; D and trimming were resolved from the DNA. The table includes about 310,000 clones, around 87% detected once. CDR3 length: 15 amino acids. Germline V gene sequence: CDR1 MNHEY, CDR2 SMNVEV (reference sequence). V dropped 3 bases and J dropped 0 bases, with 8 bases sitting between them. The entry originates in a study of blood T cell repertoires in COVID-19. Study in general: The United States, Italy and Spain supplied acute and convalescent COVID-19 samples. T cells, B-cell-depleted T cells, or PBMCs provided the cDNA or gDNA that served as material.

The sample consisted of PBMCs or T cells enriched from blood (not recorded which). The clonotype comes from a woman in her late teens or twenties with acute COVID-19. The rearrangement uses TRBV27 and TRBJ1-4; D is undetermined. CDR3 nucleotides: TGTGCCAGCAGTTTGTGGCCGCCAACTAATGAAAAACTGTTTTTT. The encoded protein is CASSLWPPTNEKLFF.